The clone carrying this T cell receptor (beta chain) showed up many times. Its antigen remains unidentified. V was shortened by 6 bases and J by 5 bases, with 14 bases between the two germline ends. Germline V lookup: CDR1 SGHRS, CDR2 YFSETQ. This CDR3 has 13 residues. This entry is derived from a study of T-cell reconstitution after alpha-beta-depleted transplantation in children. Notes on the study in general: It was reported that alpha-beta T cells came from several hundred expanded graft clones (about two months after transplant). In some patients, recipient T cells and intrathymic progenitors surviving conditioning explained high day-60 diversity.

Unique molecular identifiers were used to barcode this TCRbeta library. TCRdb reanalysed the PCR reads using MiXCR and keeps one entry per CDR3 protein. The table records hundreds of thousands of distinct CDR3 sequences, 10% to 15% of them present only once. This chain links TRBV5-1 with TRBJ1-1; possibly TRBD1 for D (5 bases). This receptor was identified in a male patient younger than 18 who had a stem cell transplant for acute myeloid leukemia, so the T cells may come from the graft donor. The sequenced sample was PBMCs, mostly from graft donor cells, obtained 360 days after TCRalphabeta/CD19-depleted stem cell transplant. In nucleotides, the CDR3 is TGCGCCAGCACGACCGACGGGGCAACTGAAGCTTTCTTT. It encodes CASTTDGATEAFF.